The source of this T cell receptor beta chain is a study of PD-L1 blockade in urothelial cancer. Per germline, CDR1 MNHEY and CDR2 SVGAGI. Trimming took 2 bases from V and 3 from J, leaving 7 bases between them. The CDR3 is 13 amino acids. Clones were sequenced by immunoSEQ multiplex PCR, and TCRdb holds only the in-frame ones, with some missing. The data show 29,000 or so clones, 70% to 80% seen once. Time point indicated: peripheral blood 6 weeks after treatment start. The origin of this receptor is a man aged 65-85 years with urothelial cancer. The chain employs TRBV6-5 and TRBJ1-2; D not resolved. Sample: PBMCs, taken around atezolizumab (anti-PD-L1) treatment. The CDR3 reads CASSYTSDYGYTF. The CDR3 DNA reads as TGTGCCAGCAGTTACACTTCCGACTATGGCTACACCTTC.